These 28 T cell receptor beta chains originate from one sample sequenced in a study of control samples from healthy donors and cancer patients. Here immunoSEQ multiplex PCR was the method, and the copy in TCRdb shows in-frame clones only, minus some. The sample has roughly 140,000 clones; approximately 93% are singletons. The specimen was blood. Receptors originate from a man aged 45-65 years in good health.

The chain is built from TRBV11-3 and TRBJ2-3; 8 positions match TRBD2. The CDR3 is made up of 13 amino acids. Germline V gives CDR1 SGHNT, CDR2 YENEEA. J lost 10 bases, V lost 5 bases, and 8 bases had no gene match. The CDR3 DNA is TGTGCCAGCAGCCCGGGGGGGGCGGGCGCGCAGTATTTT. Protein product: CASSPGGAGAQYF.

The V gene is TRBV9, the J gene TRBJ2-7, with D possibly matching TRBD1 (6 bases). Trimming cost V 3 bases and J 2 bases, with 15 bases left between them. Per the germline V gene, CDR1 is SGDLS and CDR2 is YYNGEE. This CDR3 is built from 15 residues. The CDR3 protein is CASSGRDTRPYEQYF. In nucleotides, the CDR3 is TGTGCCAGCAGCGGTAGGGACACCAGACCCTACGAGCAGTACTTC.

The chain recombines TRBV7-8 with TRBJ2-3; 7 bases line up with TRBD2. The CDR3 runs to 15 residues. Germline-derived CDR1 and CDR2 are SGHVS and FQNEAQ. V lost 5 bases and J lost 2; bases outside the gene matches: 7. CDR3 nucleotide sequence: TGTGCCAGCAGCCTCCGAGCGGGGCTCACAGATACGCAGTATTTT. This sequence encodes CASSLRAGLTDTQYF.

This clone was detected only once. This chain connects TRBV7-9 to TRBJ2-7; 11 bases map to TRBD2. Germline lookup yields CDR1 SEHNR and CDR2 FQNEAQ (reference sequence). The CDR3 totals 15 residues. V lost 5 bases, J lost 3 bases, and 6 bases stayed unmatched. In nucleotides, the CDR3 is TGTGCCAGCAGCCCCGCGACTAGCGGGAACTACGAGCAGTACTTC. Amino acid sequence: CASSPATSGNYEQYF. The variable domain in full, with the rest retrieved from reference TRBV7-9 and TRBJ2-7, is DTGVSQNPRHKITKRGQNVTFRCDPISEHNRLYWYRQTLGQGPEFLTYFQNEAQLEKSRLLSDRFSAERPKGSFSTLEIQRTEQGDSAMYLCASSPATSGNYEQYFGPGTRLTVT.

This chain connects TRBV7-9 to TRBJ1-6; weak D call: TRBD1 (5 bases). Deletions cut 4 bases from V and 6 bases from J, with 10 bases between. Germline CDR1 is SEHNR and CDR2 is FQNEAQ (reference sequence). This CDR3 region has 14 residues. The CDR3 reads CASSSGTPNSPLHF. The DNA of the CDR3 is TGTGCCAGCAGCTCCGGGACTCCTAATTCACCCCTCCACTTT. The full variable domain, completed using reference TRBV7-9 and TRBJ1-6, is DTGVSQNPRHKITKRGQNVTFRCDPISEHNRLYWYRQTLGQGPEFLTYFQNEAQLEKSRLLSDRFSAERPKGSFSTLEIQRTEQGDSAMYLCASSSGTPNSPLHFGNGTRLTVT.

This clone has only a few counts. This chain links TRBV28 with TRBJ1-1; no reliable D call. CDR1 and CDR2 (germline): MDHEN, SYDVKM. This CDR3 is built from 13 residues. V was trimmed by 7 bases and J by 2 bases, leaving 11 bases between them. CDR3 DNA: TGTGCCAGCACCGAATACAGTAACACTGAAGCTTTCTTT. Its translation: CASTEYSNTEAFF. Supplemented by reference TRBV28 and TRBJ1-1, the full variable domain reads DVKVTQSSRYLVKRTGEKVFLECVQDMDHENMFWYRQDPGLGLRLIYFSYDVKMKEKGDIPEGYSVSREKKERFSLILESASTNQTSMYLCASTEYSNTEAFFGQGTRLTVV.

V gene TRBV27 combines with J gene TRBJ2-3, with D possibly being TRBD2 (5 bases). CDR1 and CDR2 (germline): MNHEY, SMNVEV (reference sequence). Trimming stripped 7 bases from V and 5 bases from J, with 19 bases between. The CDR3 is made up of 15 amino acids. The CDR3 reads CASKFKREVRDTQYF. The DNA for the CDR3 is TGTGCCAGCAAATTTAAGAGGGAAGTCAGAGATACGCAGTATTTT.

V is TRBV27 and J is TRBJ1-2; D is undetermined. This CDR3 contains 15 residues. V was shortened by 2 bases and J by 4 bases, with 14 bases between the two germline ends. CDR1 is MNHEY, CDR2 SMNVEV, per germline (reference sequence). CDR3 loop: CASSLGYNHFYGYTF. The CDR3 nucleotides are TGTGCCAGCAGTTTAGGGTACAATCACTTCTATGGCTACACCTTC.

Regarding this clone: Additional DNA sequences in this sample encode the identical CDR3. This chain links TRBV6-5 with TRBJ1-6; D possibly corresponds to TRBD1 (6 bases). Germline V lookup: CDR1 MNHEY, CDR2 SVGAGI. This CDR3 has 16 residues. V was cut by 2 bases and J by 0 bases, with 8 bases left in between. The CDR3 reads CASSYDRSSYNSPLHF. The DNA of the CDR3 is TGTGCCAGCAGTTACGACAGGAGCTCCTATAATTCACCCCTCCACTTT.

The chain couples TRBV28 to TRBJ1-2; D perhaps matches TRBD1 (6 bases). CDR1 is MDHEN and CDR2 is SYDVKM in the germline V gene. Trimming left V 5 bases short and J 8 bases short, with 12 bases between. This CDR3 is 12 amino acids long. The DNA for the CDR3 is TGTGCCAGCAGTGTACAGGGAAACGGCTACACCTTC. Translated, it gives CASSVQGNGYTF.

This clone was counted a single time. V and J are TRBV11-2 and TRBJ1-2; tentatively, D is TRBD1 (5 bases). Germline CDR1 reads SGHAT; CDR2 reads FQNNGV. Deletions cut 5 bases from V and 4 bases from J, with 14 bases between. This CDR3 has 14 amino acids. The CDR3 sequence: CASSRGQGGYGYTF. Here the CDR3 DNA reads TGTGCCAGCAGCAGGGGCCAGGGTGGCTATGGCTACACCTTC.

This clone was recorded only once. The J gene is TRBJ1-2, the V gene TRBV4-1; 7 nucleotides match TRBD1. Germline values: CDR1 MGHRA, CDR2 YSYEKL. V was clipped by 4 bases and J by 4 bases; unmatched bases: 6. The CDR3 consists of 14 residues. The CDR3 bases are TGCGCCAGCAGCCGGGACAGATGGGGCTATGGCTACACCTTC. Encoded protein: CASSRDRWGYGYTF.

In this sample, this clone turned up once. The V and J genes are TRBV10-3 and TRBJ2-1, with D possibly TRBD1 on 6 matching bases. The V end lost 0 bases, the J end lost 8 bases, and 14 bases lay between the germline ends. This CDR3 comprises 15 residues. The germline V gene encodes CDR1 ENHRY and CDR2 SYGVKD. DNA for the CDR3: TGTGCCATCAGTGAGTCTCAGGACAGAGGGGATGAGCAGTTCTTC. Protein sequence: CAISESQDRGDEQFF.

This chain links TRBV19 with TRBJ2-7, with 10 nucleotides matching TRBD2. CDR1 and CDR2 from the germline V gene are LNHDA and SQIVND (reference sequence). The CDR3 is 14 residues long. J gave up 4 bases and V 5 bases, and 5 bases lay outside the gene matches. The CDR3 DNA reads TGTGCCAGTAGTTTAGCGGGAGGCGGGTACGAGCAGTACTTC. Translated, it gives CASSLAGGGYEQYF.

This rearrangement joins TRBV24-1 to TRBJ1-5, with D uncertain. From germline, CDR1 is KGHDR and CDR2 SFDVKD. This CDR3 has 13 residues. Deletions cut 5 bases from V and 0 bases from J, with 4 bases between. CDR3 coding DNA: TGTGCCACCAGTGGCCATAGCAATCAGCCCCAGCATTTT. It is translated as CATSGHSNQPQHF.

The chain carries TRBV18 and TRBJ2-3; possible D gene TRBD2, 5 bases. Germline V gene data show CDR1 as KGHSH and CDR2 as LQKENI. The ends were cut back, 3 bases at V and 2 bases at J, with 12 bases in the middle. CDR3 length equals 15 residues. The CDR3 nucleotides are TGTGCCAGCTCACCGGAAACTAGGCTCACAGATACGCAGTATTTT. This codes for CASSPETRLTDTQYF.

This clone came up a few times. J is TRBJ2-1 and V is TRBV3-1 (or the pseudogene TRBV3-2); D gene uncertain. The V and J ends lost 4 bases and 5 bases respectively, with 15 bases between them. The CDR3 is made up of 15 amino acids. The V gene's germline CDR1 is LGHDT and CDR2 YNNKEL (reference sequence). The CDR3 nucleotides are TGTGCCAGCAGCCCAAGGCAACTCACTGACAATGAGCAGTTCTTC. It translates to CASSPRQLTDNEQFF.

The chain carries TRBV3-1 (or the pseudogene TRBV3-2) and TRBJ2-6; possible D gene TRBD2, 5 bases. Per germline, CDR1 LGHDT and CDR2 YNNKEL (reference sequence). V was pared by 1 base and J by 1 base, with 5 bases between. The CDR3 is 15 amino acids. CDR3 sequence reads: CASSQAGSGANVLTF. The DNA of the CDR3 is TGTGCCAGCAGCCAAGCGGGATCTGGGGCCAACGTCCTGACTTTC.

The CDR3 DNA is TGTGCCAGCACTACCGGGAAGCCCGGGGAGCTGTTTTTT. Translated, it gives CASTTGKPGELFF. The chain employs TRBV28 and TRBJ2-2; a weak D match, TRBD2 (5 bases). V was clipped by 7 bases and J by 6 bases, with 12 bases between them. The CDR3 is 13 amino acids. Germline CDR1 and CDR2: MDHEN and SYDVKM. The full variable domain, in which reference TRBV28 and TRBJ2-2 provide the parts outside the CDR3, is DVKVTQSSRYLVKRTGEKVFLECVQDMDHENMFWYRQDPGLGLRLIYFSYDVKMKEKGDIPEGYSVSREKKERFSLILESASTNQTSMYLCASTTGKPGELFFGEGSRLTVL.

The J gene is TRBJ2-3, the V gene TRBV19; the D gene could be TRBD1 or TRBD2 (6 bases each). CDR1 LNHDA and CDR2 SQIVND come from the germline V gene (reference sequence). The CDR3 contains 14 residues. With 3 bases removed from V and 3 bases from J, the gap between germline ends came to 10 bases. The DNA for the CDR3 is TGTGCCAGTAGTATGGGGGGCTGGACAGATACGCAGTATTTT. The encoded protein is CASSMGGWTDTQYF.

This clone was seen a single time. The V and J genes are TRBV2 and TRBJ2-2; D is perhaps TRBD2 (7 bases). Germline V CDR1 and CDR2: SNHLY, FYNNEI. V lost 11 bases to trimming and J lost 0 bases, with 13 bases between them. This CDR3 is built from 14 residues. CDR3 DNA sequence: TGTGCCGGCAAGGGGGGGCCGAACACCGGGGAGCTGTTTTTT. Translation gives CAGKGGPNTGELFF.

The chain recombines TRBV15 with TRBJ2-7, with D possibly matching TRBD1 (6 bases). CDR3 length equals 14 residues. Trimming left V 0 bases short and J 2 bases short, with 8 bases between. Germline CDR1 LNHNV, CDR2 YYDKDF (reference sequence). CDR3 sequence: CATSRDQGPYEQYF. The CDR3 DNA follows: TGTGCCACCAGCAGAGATCAGGGGCCCTACGAGCAGTACTTC.

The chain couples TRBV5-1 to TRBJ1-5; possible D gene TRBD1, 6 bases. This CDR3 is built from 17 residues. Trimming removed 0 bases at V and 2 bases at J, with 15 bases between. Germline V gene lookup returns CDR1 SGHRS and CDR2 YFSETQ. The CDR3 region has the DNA TGCGCCAGCAGCTTGGCCCCATTAGGGGGTCGCAATCAGCCCCAGCATTTT. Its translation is CASSLAPLGGRNQPQHF.

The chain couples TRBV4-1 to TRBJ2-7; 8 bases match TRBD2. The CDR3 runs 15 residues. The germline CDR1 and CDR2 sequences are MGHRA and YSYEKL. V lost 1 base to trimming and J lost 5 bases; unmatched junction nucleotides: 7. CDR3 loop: CASSQASLAGHEQYF. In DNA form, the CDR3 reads TGCGCCAGCAGCCAAGCTTCTCTAGCGGGCCACGAGCAGTACTTC.

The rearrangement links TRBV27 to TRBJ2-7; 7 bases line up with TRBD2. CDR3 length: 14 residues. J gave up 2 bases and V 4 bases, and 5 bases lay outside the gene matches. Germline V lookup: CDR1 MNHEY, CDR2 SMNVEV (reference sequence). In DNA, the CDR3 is TGTGCCAGCAGTTCACTAGCGAGTACCTACGAGCAGTACTTC. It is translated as CASSSLASTYEQYF.

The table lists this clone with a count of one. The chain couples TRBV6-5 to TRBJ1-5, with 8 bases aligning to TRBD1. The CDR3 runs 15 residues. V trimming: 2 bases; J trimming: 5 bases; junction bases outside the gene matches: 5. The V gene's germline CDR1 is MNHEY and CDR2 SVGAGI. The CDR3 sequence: CASSYGQGWDQPQHF. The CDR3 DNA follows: TGTGCCAGCAGTTACGGACAGGGTTGGGATCAGCCCCAGCATTTT.

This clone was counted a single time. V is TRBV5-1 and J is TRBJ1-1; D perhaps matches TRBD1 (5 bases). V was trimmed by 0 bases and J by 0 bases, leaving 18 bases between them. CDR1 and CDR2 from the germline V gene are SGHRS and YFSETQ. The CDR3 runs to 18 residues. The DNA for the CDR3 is TGCGCCAGCAGCTTGGAACTGATTACAGGCTCCATGAACACTGAAGCTTTCTTT. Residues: CASSLELITGSMNTEAFF.

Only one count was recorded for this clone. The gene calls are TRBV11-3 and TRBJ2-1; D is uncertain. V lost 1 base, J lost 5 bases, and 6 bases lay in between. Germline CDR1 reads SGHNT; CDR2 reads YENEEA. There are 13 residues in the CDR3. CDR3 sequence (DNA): TGTGCCAGCAGCTTAGTAGGGAACAATGAGCAGTTCTTC. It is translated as CASSLVGNNEQFF.